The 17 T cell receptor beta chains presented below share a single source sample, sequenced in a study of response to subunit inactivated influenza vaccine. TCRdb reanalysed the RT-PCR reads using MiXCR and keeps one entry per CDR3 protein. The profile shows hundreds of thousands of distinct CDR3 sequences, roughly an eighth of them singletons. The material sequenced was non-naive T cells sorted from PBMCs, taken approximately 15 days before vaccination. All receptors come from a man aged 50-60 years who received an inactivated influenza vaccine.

CDR3 sequence (DNA): TGTGCCAGTAGTGTTGGGACCTTGAACACTGAAGCTTTCTTT. Translated: CASSVGTLNTEAFF. The chain is built from TRBV19 and TRBJ1-1, with D perhaps matching TRBD1 (5 bases). The CDR3 loop spans 14 amino acids. CDR1 is LNHDA, CDR2 SQIVND, per germline (reference sequence). V lost 5 bases and J lost 0, with 10 bases in between.

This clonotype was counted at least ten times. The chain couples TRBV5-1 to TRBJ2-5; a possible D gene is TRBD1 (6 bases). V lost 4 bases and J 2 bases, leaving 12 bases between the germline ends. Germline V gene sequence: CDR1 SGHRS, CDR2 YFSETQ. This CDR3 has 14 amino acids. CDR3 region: CASSTGQIQETQYF. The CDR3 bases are TGCGCCAGCAGCACGGGACAAATTCAAGAGACCCAGTACTTC.

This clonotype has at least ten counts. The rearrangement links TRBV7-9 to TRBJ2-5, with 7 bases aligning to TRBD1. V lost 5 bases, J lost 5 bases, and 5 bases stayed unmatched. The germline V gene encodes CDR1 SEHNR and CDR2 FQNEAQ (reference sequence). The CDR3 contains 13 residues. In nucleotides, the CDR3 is TGTGCCAGCAGCGGGACAGTGGGGGAGACCCAGTACTTC. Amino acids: CASSGTVGETQYF.

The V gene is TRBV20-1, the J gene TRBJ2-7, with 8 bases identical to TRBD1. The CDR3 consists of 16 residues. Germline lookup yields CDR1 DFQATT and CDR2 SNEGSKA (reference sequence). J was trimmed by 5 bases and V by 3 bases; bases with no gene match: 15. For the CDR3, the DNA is TGCAGTGCTAGCAACCTGGACAGGGAGGCGGTAGACGAGCAGTACTTC. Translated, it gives CSASNLDREAVDEQYF.

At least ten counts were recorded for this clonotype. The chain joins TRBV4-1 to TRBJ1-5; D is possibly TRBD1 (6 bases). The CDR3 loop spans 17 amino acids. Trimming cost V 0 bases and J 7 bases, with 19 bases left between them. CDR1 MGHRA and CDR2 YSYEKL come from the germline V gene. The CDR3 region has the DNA TGCGCCAGCAGCCAAGACGGGATGGCAGGGGCTCGACAGCCCCAGCATTTT. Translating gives CASSQDGMAGARQPQHF.

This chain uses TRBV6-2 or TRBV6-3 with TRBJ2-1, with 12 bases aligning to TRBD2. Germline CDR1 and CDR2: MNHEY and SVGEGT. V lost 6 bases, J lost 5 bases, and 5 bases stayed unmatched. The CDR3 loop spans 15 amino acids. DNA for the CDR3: TGTGCCAGCAGGTGGACTAGCGGGGTGAACAATGAGCAGTTCTTC. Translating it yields CASRWTSGVNNEQFF.

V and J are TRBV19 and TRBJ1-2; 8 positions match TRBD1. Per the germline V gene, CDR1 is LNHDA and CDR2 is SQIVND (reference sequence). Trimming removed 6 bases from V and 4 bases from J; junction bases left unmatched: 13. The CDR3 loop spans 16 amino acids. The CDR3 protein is CASSLTPGQGSYGYTF. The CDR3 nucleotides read TGTGCCAGTAGCCTCACCCCTGGACAGGGATCCTATGGCTACACCTTC.

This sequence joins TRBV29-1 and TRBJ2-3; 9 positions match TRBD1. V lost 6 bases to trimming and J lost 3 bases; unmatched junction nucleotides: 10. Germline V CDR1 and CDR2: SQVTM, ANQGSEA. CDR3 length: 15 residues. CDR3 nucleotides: TGCAGCGTCGGCAAGGGGACAGGGAGGACAGATACGCAGTATTTT. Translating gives CSVGKGTGRTDTQYF.

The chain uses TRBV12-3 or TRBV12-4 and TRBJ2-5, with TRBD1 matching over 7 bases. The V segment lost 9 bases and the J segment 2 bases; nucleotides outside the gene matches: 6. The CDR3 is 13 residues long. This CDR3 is CASQTGAQETQYF. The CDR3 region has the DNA TGTGCCAGTCAAACAGGGGCGCAAGAGACCCAGTACTTC.

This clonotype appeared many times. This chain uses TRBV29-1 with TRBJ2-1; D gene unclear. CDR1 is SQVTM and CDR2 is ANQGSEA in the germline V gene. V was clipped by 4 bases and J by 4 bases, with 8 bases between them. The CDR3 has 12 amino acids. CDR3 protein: CSVGHRYNEQFF. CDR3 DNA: TGCAGCGTTGGTCACCGTTACAATGAGCAGTTCTTC.

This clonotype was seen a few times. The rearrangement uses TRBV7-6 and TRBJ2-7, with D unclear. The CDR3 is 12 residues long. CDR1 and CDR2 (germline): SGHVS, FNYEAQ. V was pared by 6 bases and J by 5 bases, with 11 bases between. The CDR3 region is CASSNTGNEQYF. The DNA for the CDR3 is TGTGCCAGCAGTAATACGGGTAACGAGCAGTACTTC.

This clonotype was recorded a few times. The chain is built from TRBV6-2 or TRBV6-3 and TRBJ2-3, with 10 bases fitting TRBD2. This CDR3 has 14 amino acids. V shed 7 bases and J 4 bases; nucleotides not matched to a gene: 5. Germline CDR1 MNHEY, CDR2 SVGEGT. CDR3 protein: CASKERGGADTQYF. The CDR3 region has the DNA TGTGCCAGCAAGGAGCGGGGGGGAGCAGATACGCAGTATTTT.

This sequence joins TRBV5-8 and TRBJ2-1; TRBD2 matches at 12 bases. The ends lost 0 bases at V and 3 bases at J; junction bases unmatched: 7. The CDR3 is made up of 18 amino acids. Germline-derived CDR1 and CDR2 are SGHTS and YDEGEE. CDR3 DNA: TGTGCCAGCAGCTTGGGATCTAGCGGGGGGGCTAGCTACAATGAGCAGTTCTTC. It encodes CASSLGSSGGASYNEQFF.

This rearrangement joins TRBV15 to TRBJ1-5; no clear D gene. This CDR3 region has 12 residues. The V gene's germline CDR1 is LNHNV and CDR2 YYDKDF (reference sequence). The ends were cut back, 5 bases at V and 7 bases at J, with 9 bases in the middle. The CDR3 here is CATSRGLQPQHF. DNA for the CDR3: TGTGCCACCAGCCGAGGATTACAGCCCCAGCATTTT.

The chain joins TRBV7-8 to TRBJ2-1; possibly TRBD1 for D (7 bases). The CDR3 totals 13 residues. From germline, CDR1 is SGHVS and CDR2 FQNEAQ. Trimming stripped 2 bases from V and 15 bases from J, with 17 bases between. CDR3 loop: CASSLRGRLGRFF. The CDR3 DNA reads TGTGCCAGCAGCTTAAGGGGGCGACTAGGGCGGTTCTTC.

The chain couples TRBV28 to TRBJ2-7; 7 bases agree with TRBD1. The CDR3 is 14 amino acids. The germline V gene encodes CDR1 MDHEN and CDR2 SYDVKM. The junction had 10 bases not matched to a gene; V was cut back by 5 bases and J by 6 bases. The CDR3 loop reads CASSPGQENGEQYF. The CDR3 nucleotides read TGTGCCAGCAGTCCAGGACAGGAAAACGGCGAGCAGTACTTC. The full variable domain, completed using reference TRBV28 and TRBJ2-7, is DVKVTQSSRYLVKRTGEKVFLECVQDMDHENMFWYRQDPGLGLRLIYFSYDVKMKEKGDIPEGYSVSREKKERFSLILESASTNQTSMYLCASSPGQENGEQYFGPGTRLTVT.

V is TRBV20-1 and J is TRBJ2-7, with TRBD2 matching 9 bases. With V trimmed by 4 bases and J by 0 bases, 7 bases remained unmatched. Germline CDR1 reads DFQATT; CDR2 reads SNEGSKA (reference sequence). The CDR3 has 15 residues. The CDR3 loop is CSATSSSGDSYEQYF. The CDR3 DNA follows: TGCAGTGCTACATCGTCTAGCGGGGACTCCTACGAGCAGTACTTC.